A single T cell receptor (beta chain) is shown here with its context. The antigen remains unidentified. The CDR3 runs 15 residues. Trimming removed 4 bases from V and 6 bases from J; junction bases left unmatched: 6. CDR1 is SNHLY, CDR2 FYNNEI, per germline. The time point denotes: persistent/refractory GD, antithyroid drugs over 5 years with positive TRAb. Making the TCR library involved RNA that had been extracted from PBMCs. Graves' disease diagnosis relied on American Thyroid Association guidelines. Arm-PCR of CDR3 regions with iRepertoire HTBI primers generated TCR beta libraries. TCRdb passed the multiplex PCR reads through MiXCR, listing each CDR3 protein once. The sample carries around 460,000 distinct CDR3 sequences, under 25% recorded once. The source of the sample is a study of regulatory T cells in long-lasting Graves disease. As for the study in general: In persistent Graves' disease, antithyroid drugs had been taken for over 5 years and TSH receptor antibodies stayed positive.

Whole-study results and caveats: The study found TRBV28, TRBJ1-2 and TRBJ2-5 favored in persistent disease. New patients shared some 980 public clonotypes, and persistent patients shared more, with over 2,500.

V and J are TRBV2 and TRBJ2-2; 9 bases are shared with TRBD1. The sample consisted of peripheral blood mononuclear cells (PBMCs), taken when the disease was refractory, from a patient treated with antithyroid drugs. This TCR derives from a female donor with Graves disease. The CDR3 bases are TGTGCCAGCAGTGTTGAGGACAGGGGAGCCGGGGAGCTGTTTTTT. Protein product: CASSVEDRGAGELFF. The full variable domain, rest sourced from reference TRBV2 and TRBJ2-2, is EPEVTQTPSHQVTQMGQEVILRCVPISNHLYFYWYRQILGQKVEFLVSFYNNEISEKSEIFDDQFSVERPDGSNFTLKIRSTKLEDSAMYFCASSVEDRGAGELFFGEGSRLTVL.